This T cell receptor beta chain was profiled in a study of T cell responses to AZD1222 COVID-19 vaccine. Here immunoSEQ multiplex PCR was the method, and the copy in TCRdb shows in-frame clones only, minus some. The table includes about 130,000 clones, 80% to 90% detected once. V gave up 6 bases and J gave up 4 bases, with 12 bases separating them. CDR1 SGHTA and CDR2 FQGNSA come from the germline V gene. The CDR3 loop spans 13 amino acids. Overall study findings and caveats: Two doses of AZD1222 preceded a rise in Spike-specific TCR breadth and depth.

In the case of this clone: No antigen is known for it.

The source is an adult who received the AZD1222 COVID-19 vaccine. The sequences come from peripheral blood, collected 28 days after the second AZD1222 dose. The chain uses TRBV7-2 and TRBJ1-2; D ambiguous. CDR3 sequence (DNA): TGTGCCAGCAGTTCTACCGGGTTCTATGGCTACACCTTC. This codes for CASSSTGFYGYTF.